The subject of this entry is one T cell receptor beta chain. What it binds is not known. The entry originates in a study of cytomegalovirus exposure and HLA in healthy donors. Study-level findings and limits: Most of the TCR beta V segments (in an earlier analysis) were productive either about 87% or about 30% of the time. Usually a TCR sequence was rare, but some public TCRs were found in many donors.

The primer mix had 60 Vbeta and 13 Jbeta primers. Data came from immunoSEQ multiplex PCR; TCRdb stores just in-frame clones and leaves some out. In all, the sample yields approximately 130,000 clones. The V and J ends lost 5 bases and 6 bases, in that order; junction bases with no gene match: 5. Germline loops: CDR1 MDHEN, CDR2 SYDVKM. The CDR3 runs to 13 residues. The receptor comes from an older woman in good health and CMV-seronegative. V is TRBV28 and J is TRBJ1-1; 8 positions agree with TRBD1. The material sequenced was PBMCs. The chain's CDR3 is CASSIDRGAEAFF. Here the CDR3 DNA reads TGTGCCAGCAGTATAGACAGGGGTGCTGAAGCTTTCTTT.